This T cell receptor beta chain emerged from a study of CD8+ T cells in alopecia areata. The germline V gene encodes CDR1 GTSNPN and CDR2 SVGIG (reference sequence). With V trimmed by 3 bases and J by 6 bases, 7 bases remained unmatched. The CDR3 length is 13 residues. As for treatment: oral pan-JAK inhibitor, 5-10 mg twice daily. cDNA prepared by RNA extraction and subsequent reverse transcription served as the template for sequencing. TCRdb keeps only in-frame clones here, not all; method: immunoSEQ multiplex PCR. In the table there are some 100,000 clones, roughly 63% of which are singletons. The TCR comes from a human donor with alopecia areata. The specimen comprised CD8+ T cells sorted from blood, sampled at week 4, from a patient treated with tofacitinib. The chain uses TRBV30 and TRBJ1-2; 7 bases align to TRBD1. This chain's CDR3 is CAWSSTGTDGYTF. The CDR3 DNA reads TGTGCCTGGAGCTCCACGGGGACAGATGGCTACACCTTC.